A single sample gave rise to the 3 T cell receptor beta chains below, sequenced in a study of blood T cell repertoires in COVID-19. TCRdb's table, derived via immunoSEQ multiplex PCR, lists solely in-frame clones and lacks some. The sample has some 160,000 clones, 79% seen once. The sequenced material came from PBMCs or T cells enriched from blood (not recorded which). These receptor sequences come from a woman aged 70 to 79 in a cohort exposed to, infected with or recovered from COVID-19 (not recorded which).

This rearrangement joins TRBV28 to TRBJ1-5; TRBD1 matches at 8 bases. Germline V gene data show CDR1 as MDHEN and CDR2 as SYDVKM. The CDR3 runs 18 residues. V lost 3 bases to trimming and J lost 2 bases; unmatched junction nucleotides: 12. The DNA for the CDR3 is TGTGCCAGCAGTTTCTTAGACAGGGGAAGGAGGCGCAATCAGCCCCAGCATTTT. Amino acid sequence: CASSFLDRGRRRNQPQHF. Supplemented by reference TRBV28 and TRBJ1-5, the full variable domain reads DVKVTQSSRYLVKRTGEKVFLECVQDMDHENMFWYRQDPGLGLRLIYFSYDVKMKEKGDIPEGYSVSREKKERFSLILESASTNQTSMYLCASSFLDRGRRRNQPQHFGDGTRLSIL.

The gene calls are TRBV28 and TRBJ1-4, with 7 bases identical to TRBD1. The CDR3 is 12 amino acids. In germline, CDR1 is MDHEN, CDR2 SYDVKM. Unmatched junction bases numbered 5, after V lost 10 bases and J lost 6 bases. This CDR3 is CATNRGDEKLFF. In DNA form, the CDR3 reads TGTGCCACGAACAGGGGAGATGAAAAACTGTTTTTT.

The V and J genes are TRBV6-1 and TRBJ2-7; the D gene is possibly TRBD1 (5 bases). The germline V gene has CDR1 MNHNS and CDR2 SASEGT. CDR3 length: 17 residues. V was trimmed by 0 bases and J by 0 bases, leaving 15 bases between them. CDR3 residues: CASSEAHRQRSSYEQYF. The CDR3, as DNA: TGTGCCAGCAGTGAAGCGCATCGACAGAGGAGCTCCTACGAGCAGTACTTC.